A selection of T cell receptor beta chains follows, all from one sample in a study of PD-1 blockade in classical Hodgkin lymphoma. Here immunoSEQ multiplex PCR was the method, and the copy in TCRdb shows in-frame clones only, minus some. The table shows about 30,000 clones, with 86% occurring only once. The sample was CD4+ T cells from blood, taken before the fourth cycle of nivolumab. Every receptor here comes from a human donor with classical Hodgkin lymphoma. CDR3s include the opening cysteine and the closing phenylalanine or tryptophan. The order of the fields is J gene, D gene, clone size, V gene, CDR3 protein, CDR3 DNA. The D gene is left open where the match is weak. The size of a clone is reported for some rows only, either as once, few or many, or as a class for expanded clones.

TRBJ2-5,-,-,TRBV5-6,CASSLGRQETQYF,TGTGCCAGCAGCTTGGGCCGACAAGAGACCCAGTACTTC
TRBJ2-5,-,-,TRBV7-3,CASSLSGETQYF,TGTGCCAGCAGCTTATCAGGGGAGACCCAGTACTTC
TRBJ2-1,TRBD2,-,TRBV2,CASRTTGTSGRGRVFF,TGTGCCAGCAGGACAACAGGGACTAGCGGGAGGGGCCGTGTGTTCTTC
TRBJ2-2,TRBD2,-,TRBV19,CASSPVSGSITGELFF,TGTGCCAGTAGTCCAGTAAGCGGGAGCATCACCGGGGAGCTGTTTTTT
TRBJ1-5,TRBD1,few,TRBV27,CASSLGQGRNQPQHF,TGTGCCAGCAGTTTGGGACAGGGTCGTAATCAGCCCCAGCATTTT
TRBJ1-4,-,-,TRBV29-1,CSVAGQAGEKLFF,TGCAGCGTTGCAGGGCAGGCGGGAGAAAAACTGTTTTTT
TRBJ1-1,-,-,TRBV7-9,CASSFHNTEAFF,TGTGCCAGCAGCTTCCACAACACTGAAGCTTTCTTT
TRBJ1-1,-,-,TRBV4-2,CASSQDSSVNTEAFF,TGTGCCAGCAGCCAAGATAGTTCGGTGAACACTGAAGCTTTCTTT
TRBJ2-3,-,-,TRBV4-2,CASSQGAGMMTDTQYF,TGTGCCAGCAGCCAAGGTGCAGGGATGATGACAGATACGCAGTATTTT
TRBJ2-5,-,once,TRBV6-1,CASSWTVQETQYF,TGTGCCAGCAGCTGGACGGTCCAAGAGACCCAGTACTTC
TRBJ1-2,-,-,TRBV4-2,CASSQAQTNYGYTF,TGTGCCAGCAGCCAAGCACAGACTAACTATGGCTACACCTTC
TRBJ2-5,-,-,TRBV28,CASSLPGGIQETQYF,TGTGCCAGCAGTTTGCCCGGAGGGATACAAGAGACCCAGTACTTC
TRBJ2-3,-,once,TRBV2,CASSPWRPDTDTQYF,TGTGCCAGCAGTCCCTGGAGACCGGACACAGATACGCAGTATTTT
TRBJ2-5,-,once,TRBV6-5,CASSYRWGQAETQYF,TGTGCCAGCAGTTACCGGTGGGGCCAGGCGGAGACCCAGTACTTC
TRBJ2-2,TRBD2,-,TRBV7-6,CASSSLGLAGGTGELFF,TGTGCCAGCAGTTCACTAGGACTAGCGGGAGGGACCGGGGAGCTGTTTTTT
TRBJ2-3,TRBD1,once,TRBV7-8,CASSPRQGPTLDTQYF,TGTGCCAGCAGCCCGCGACAGGGCCCAACACTGGATACGCAGTATTTT
TRBJ2-5,-,-,TRBV7-3,CASSPGPWGETQYF,TGTGCCAGCAGCCCGGGCCCCTGGGGGGAGACCCAGTACTTC
TRBJ2-1,TRBD2,once,TRBV5-1,CASSMSGTSGRDEQFF,TGCGCCAGCAGCATGTCCGGGACTAGCGGGAGAGATGAGCAGTTCTTC
TRBJ1-2,TRBD1,-,TRBV18,CASSGQGDGYTF,TGTGCCAGCTCAGGACAGGGTGACGGCTACACCTTC
TRBJ2-7,-,-,TRBV9,CASSVGRESYEQYF,TGTGCCAGCAGCGTAGGAAGGGAATCCTACGAGCAGTACTTC
TRBJ2-3,-,-,TRBV5-6,CASSLVRQADTDTQYF,TGTGCCAGCAGCTTGGTCAGACAGGCTGACACAGATACGCAGTATTTT
TRBJ2-1,TRBD2,-,TRBV5-1,CASSWDYSYNEQFF,TGCGCCAGCAGCTGGGACTATAGCTACAATGAGCAGTTCTTC
TRBJ2-1,TRBD2,-,TRBV12-5,CASGGGTSVNEQFF,TGTGCTAGTGGGGGGGGGACTAGCGTGAATGAGCAGTTCTTC
TRBJ2-5,-,-,TRBV5-1,CASSPALGVETQYF,TGCGCCAGCAGCCCGGCCTTGGGGGTCGAGACCCAGTACTTC
TRBJ2-1,TRBD1,-,TRBV5-1,CASSTAIRDRVGDEQFF,TGCGCCAGCAGCACTGCTATCCGGGACAGGGTTGGGGATGAGCAGTTCTTC
TRBJ1-2,-,-,TRBV28,CASSFGTQSGYTF,TGTGCCAGCAGTTTTGGGACACAGAGTGGCTACACCTTC
TRBJ1-4,TRBD1,-,TRBV28,CASSRNSGGYGKLFF,TGTGCCAGCAGCCGAAATTCAGGGGGCTACGGAAAACTGTTTTTT
TRBJ2-1,TRBD2,-,TRBV7-2,CASSLGLASYNEQFF,TGTGCCAGCAGCCTGGGACTAGCGTCATACAATGAGCAGTTCTTC
TRBJ2-7,-,-,TRBV15,CATSRTAGRQYEQYF,TGTGCCACCAGCAGAACTGCGGGACGCCAATACGAGCAGTACTTC
TRBJ2-4,-,-,TRBV4-2,CASSQEPTLRYIQYF,TGTGCCAGCAGCCAAGAACCCACACTAAGATACATTCAGTACTTC
TRBJ1-5,-,-,TRBV18,CASSPDGNQPQHF,TGTGCCAGCTCTCCGGACGGTAATCAGCCCCAGCATTTT
TRBJ1-4,-,-,TRBV18,CASSPGNEKLFF,TGTGCCAGCTCACCAGGGAATGAAAAACTGTTTTTT
TRBJ2-1,-,-,TRBV7-9,CASRTYAGSSYNEQFF,TGTGCCAGCAGGACGTACGCGGGAAGCTCCTACAATGAGCAGTTCTTC
TRBJ1-2,TRBD1,-,TRBV6-5,CASVRNRGVNYGYTF,TGTGCCAGCGTACGAAACAGGGGTGTGAACTATGGCTACACCTTC
TRBJ2-7,-,-,TRBV6-5,CASSYSRRPTYEQYF,TGTGCCAGCAGTTACTCCAGGAGACCCACCTACGAGCAGTACTTC
TRBJ2-1,-,-,TRBV2,CASSEERQFF,TGTGCCAGCAGTGAAGAGAGGCAGTTCTTC
TRBJ2-2,-,-,TRBV5-1,CASSLAGSTGELFF,TGCGCCAGCAGCTTGGCCGGATCAACCGGGGAGCTGTTTTTT
TRBJ1-1,-,-,TRBV2,CASGGDGEAFF,TGTGCCAGCGGTGGTGACGGTGAAGCTTTCTTT
TRBJ2-5,TRBD2,-,TRBV11-2,CASSPKDGTSGRAETQYF,TGTGCCAGCAGCCCCAAGGATGGGACTAGCGGGAGGGCGGAGACCCAGTACTTC
TRBJ2-7,-,-,TRBV11-2,CASSLVLGSYEQYF,TGTGCCAGCAGCTTAGTCTTGGGCTCCTACGAGCAGTACTTC
TRBJ2-5,TRBD1,-,TRBV19,CASKGTGVGETQYF,TGTGCCAGTAAGGGGACAGGGGTTGGAGAGACCCAGTACTTC
TRBJ2-1,-,-,TRBV19,CASRASGSYNEQFF,TGTGCCAGTAGGGCATCAGGCTCCTACAATGAGCAGTTCTTC
TRBJ1-5,TRBD1,-,TRBV5-5,CASSLAPWTGYGSNQPQHF,TGTGCCAGCAGCTTGGCCCCCTGGACAGGTTACGGGAGCAATCAGCCCCAGCATTTT
TRBJ2-7,-,-,TRBV28,CASSITSNEQYF,TGTGCCAGCAGTATAACTAGCAACGAGCAGTACTTC
TRBJ2-1,-,-,TRBV2,CASSIPLNSYNEQFF,TGTGCCAGCAGCATACCCTTAAACTCCTACAATGAGCAGTTCTTC
TRBJ2-2,TRBD2,-,TRBV5-1,CASSLGTSGSRTGELFF,TGCGCCAGCAGCTTGGGGACTAGCGGGAGTAGGACCGGGGAGCTGTTTTTT
TRBJ2-2,TRBD2,-,TRBV7-3,CASSLIAGAGTGELFF,TGTGCCAGCAGCTTAATAGCGGGGGCAGGCACCGGGGAGCTGTTTTTT
TRBJ1-6,TRBD1,few,TRBV2,CASWWGQGNSPLHF,TGTGCCAGCTGGTGGGGACAGGGGAATTCACCCCTCCACTTT
TRBJ2-7,-,few,TRBV7-2,CASSSDLYEQYF,TGTGCCAGCAGCTCGGACCTTTACGAGCAGTACTTC
TRBJ1-1,TRBD1,few,TRBV5-4,CASIKGTGMNTEAFF,TGTGCCAGCATTAAGGGGACAGGGATGAACACTGAAGCTTTCTTT
TRBJ1-1,-,-,TRBV14,CASSQVQFMNTEAFF,TGTGCCAGCAGCCAAGTGCAATTTATGAACACTGAAGCTTTCTTT
TRBJ2-5,-,-,TRBV5-1,CASSLQGQETQYF,TGCGCCAGCAGCTTGCAGGGGCAGGAGACCCAGTACTTC
TRBJ1-5,-,-,TRBV6-5,CASSYGRDQPQHF,TGTGCCAGCAGTTACGGGAGGGATCAGCCCCAGCATTTT
TRBJ2-1,TRBD2,-,TRBV5-1,CASSSGLAGPTYNEQFF,TGCGCCAGCAGCTCCGGACTAGCGGGCCCTACCTACAATGAGCAGTTCTTC
TRBJ2-1,TRBD2,-,TRBV4-1,CASSKILAPTYNEQFF,TGCGCCAGCAGCAAAATACTAGCGCCAACCTACAATGAGCAGTTCTTC
TRBJ2-3,-,-,TRBV7-9,CASSLRGDLTDTQYF,TGTGCCAGCAGCTTACGCGGGGACCTCACAGATACGCAGTATTTT
TRBJ2-7,-,few,TRBV29-1,CSVVTVTYEQYF,TGCAGCGTTGTGACAGTGACCTACGAGCAGTACTTC
TRBJ2-7,TRBD2,-,TRBV28,CASSLGTSGGWEQYF,TGTGCCAGCAGCCTAGGGACTAGCGGGGGCTGGGAGCAGTACTTC
TRBJ1-2,TRBD1,-,TRBV2,CASSEVLRGTGSGYTF,TGTGCCAGCAGTGAAGTTCTTAGGGGGACAGGGAGCGGCTACACCTTC
TRBJ2-7,-,-,TRBV29-1,CSALEDRAYEQYF,TGCAGCGCCTTAGAGGACAGAGCCTACGAGCAGTACTTC